The source of this TCR beta chain is a study of identical twins' blood T cells. Study-wide background: About 50 million reads came from some 12 libraries, six alpha, six beta.

Turning to this clonotype: The antigen is undetermined.

MiXCR, run by TCRdb on the 5' RACE reads, gives a single entry per CDR3 protein. The sample carries about 370,000 distinct CDR3 sequences, over 25% recorded once. Trimming pared 5 bases from V and 2 bases from J, leaving 16 bases between. The CDR3 consists of 16 residues. Germline lookup yields CDR1 MNHEY and CDR2 SMNVEV (reference sequence). Findings of the study overall: Twin similarity might stem from environmental factors, not only genetics.

The J gene is TRBJ2-1, the V gene TRBV27, with D tentatively TRBD2 (5 bases). The sequencing input was PBMCs. This clonotype originated in a woman between 18 and 49 years old in good health. The CDR3 bases are TGTGCCAGCAGTCCCAATCGGGGTGGGACCTACAATGAGCAGTTCTTC. Its translation is CASSPNRGGTYNEQFF.